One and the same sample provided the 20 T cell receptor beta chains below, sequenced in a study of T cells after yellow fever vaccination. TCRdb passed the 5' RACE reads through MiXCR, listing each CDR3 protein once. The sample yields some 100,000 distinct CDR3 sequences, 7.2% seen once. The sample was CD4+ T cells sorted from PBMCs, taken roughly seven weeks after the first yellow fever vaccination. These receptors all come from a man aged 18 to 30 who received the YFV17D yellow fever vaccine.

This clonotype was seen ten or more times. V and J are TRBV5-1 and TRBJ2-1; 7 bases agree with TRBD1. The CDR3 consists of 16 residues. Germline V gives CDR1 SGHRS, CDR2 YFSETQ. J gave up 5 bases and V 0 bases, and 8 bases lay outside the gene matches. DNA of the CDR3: TGCGCCAGCAGCTTGGGCGACAGGGCAATCAACAATGAGCAGTTCTTC. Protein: CASSLGDRAINNEQFF.

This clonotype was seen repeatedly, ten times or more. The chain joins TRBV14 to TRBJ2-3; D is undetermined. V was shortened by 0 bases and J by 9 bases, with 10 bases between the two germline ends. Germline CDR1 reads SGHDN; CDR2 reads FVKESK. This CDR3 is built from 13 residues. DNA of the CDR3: TGTGCCAGCAGCCAAGATCGTAGGGCAACGCAGTATTTT. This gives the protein CASSQDRRATQYF.

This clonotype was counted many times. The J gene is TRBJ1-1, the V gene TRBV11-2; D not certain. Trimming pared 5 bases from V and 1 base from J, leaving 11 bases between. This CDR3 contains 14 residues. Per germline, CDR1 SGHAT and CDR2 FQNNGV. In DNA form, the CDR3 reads TGTGCCAGCAGCCCCCGGACGGGGAACACTGAAGCTTTCTTT. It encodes CASSPRTGNTEAFF.

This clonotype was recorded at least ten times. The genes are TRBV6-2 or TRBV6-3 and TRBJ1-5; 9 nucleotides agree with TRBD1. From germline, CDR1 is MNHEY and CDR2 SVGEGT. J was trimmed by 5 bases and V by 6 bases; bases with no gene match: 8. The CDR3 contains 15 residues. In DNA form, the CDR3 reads TGTGCCAGCAGATTCCCGGGACAGGGTGATCAGCCCCAGCATTTT. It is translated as CASRFPGQGDQPQHF.

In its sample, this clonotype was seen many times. The CDR3 nucleotides are TGTGCCAGCAGTTTCAGGACAGGGGAGTTTACTGAAGCTTTCTTT. Translating gives CASSFRTGEFTEAFF. The genes are TRBV27 and TRBJ1-1, with TRBD1 identical over 9 bases. The CDR3 is 15 amino acids. With V trimmed by 3 bases and J by 5 bases, 7 bases remained unmatched. Germline V CDR1 and CDR2: MNHEY, SMNVEV (reference sequence).

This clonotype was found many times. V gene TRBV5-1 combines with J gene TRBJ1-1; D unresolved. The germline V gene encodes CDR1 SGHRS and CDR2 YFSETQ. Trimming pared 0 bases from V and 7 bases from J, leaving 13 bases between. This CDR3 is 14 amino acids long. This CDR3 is CASSLAGAGDEAFF. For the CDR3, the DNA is TGCGCCAGCAGCTTGGCGGGAGCCGGAGATGAAGCTTTCTTT.

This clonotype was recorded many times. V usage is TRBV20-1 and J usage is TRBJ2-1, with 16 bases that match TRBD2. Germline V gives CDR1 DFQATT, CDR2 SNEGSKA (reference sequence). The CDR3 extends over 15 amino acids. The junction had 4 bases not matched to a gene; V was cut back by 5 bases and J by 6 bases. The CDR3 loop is CSAGTSGGAGNEQFF. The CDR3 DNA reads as TGCAGTGCTGGGACTAGCGGGGGGGCCGGCAATGAGCAGTTCTTC.

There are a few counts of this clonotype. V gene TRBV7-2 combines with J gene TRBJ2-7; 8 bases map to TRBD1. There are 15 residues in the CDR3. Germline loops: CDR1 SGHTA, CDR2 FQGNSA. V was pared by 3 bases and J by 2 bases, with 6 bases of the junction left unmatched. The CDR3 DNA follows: TGTGCCAGCAGCTTTCAGACAGGGGCAACCTACGAGCAGTACGTC. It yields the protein CASSFQTGATYEQYV.

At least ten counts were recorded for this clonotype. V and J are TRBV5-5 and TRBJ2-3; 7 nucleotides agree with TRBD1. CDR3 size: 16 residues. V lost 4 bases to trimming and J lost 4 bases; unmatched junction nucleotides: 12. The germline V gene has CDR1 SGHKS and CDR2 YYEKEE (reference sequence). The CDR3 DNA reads TGTGCCAGCAGCGAGGCAGGGGGTCCTCGGGCAGATACGCAGTATTTT. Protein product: CASSEAGGPRADTQYF.

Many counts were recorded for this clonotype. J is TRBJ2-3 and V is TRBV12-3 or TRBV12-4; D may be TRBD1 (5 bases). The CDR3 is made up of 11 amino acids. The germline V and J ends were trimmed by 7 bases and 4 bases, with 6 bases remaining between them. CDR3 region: CASKGADTQYF. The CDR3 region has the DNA TGTGCCAGCAAAGGGGCAGATACGCAGTATTTT.

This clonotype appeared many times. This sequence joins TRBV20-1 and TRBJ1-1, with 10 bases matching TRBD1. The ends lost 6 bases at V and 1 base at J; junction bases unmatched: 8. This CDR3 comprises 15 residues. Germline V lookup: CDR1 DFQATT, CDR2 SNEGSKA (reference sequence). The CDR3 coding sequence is TGCAGTGCAGAGAGACAGGGGGCCGGGAACACTGAAGCTTTCTTT. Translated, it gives CSAERQGAGNTEAFF.

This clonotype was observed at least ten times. The CDR3 bases are TGTGCCAGCAGCCCCGGGTCCAAAGAGACCCAGTACTTC. It translates to CASSPGSKETQYF. The chain carries TRBV7-3 and TRBJ2-5; D is ambiguous. Germline loops: CDR1 SGHTA, CDR2 FQGTGA. This CDR3 has 13 amino acids. V was cut by 5 bases and J by 3 bases, with 10 bases left in between.

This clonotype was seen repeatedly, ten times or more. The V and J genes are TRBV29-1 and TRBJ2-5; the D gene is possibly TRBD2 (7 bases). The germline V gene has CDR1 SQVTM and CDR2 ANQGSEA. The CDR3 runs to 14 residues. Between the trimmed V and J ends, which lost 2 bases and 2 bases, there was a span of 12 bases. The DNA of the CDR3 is TGCAGCGTTGAATCCAGGGGAGGGCAAGAGACCCAGTACTTC. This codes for CSVESRGGQETQYF.

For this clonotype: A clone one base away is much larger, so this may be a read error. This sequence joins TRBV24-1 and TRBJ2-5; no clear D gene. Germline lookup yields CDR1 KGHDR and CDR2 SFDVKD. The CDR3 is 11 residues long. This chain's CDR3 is CATSDLETQCF. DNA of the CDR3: TGTGCCACCAGTGATTTGGAGACCCAGTGCTTC.

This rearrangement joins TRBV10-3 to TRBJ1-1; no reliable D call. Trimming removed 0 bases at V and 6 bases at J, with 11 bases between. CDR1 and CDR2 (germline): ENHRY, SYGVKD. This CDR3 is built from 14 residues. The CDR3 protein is CAISESPRRAEAFF. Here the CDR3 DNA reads TGTGCCATCAGTGAGTCACCTCGGCGGGCTGAAGCTTTCTTT.

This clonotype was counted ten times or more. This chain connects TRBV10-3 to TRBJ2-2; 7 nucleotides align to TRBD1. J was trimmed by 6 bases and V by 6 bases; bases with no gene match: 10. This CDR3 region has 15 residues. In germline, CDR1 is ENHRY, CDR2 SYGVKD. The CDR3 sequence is CAIRGDRLPSGELFF. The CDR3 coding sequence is TGTGCCATCAGGGGGGACAGACTACCCTCCGGGGAGCTGTTTTTT.

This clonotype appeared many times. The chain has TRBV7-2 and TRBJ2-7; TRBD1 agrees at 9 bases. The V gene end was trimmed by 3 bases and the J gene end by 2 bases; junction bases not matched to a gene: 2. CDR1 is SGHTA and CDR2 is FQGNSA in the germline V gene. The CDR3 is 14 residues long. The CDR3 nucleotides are TGTGCCAGCAGCTTTGGACAGGGGCCCTACGAGCAGTACTTC. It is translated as CASSFGQGPYEQYF.

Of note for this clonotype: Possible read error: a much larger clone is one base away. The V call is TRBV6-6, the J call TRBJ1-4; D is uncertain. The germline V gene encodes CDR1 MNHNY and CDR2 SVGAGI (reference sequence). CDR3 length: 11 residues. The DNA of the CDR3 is TGTTCCAGCAGTTACTACGAAAAACTGTTTTTT. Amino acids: CSSSYYEKLFF.

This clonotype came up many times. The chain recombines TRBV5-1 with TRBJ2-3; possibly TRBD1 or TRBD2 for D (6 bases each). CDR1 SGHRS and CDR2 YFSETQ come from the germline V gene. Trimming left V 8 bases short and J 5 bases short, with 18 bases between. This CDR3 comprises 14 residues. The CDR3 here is CASALRGLLDTQYF. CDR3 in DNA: TGCGCCAGTGCCCTCAGGGGACTCTTAGATACGCAGTATTTT.

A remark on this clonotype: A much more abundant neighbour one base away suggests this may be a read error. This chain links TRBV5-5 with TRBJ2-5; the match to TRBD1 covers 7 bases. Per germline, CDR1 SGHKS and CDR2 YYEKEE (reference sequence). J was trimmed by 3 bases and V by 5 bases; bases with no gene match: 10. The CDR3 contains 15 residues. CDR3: CASRQGTASEETQYF. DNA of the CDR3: TGTGCCAGCAGGCAGGGGACAGCCTCCGAAGAGACCCAGTACTTC.